One sample yielded the 24 T cell receptor beta chains listed below, sequenced in a study of molecular identifiers for immune sequencing clone quantification (dated by TCRdb to 2016 to 2019). Library prep was done by PCR. Sequencing instrument: NextSeq 500. The public reads were reprocessed in TCRdb via fastp at Q25 and MiXCR, keeping in-frame beta chains. When rows share a CDR3 protein, they turn into one entry using the most common DNA and genes. Present in this sample are approximately 550,000 distinct CDR3 sequences, around 25% of which were seen just once. The top ten clones comprise just over 0.75% of the sample. Sequenced sample: naive CD8+ T cells from blood, with Jurkat cell RNA spiked in. The cell subset or site label, read with the paper, signifies: FACS-sorted CD8+CD4-CCR7+CD45RA+ naive T cells. The receptor set was obtained from a human donor in good health. Some libraries in this study had Jurkat cell RNA spiked in.

This clonotype was detected only once. Given a much more abundant clone one base away, this may be a read error. The chain couples TRBV7-2 to TRBJ2-2; 7 bases fit TRBD2. Germline CDR1 and CDR2: SGHTA and FQGNSA. The CDR3 runs 15 residues. In nucleotides, the CDR3 is TGTGCCGGCAGCTTCGGGGGGTCGGGCACCGGGGAGCTGTTTTTT. It specifies CAGSFGGSGTGELFF.

The sample holds many counts of this clonotype. This sequence joins TRBV6-5 and TRBJ2-7; unclear D gene. CDR1 is MNHEY and CDR2 is SVGAGI in the germline V gene. The CDR3 sequence is 16 residues long. Trimming took 2 bases from V and 0 from J, leaving 14 bases between them. The CDR3 is CASSYTQGWSSYEQYF. As DNA, the CDR3 is TGTGCCAGCAGTTACACCCAAGGTTGGAGCTCCTACGAGCAGTACTTC.

Of note for this clonotype: A much larger clone is a single base away; this may be a read error. The chain joins TRBV15 to TRBJ2-5, with 7 bases that match TRBD2. CDR1 and CDR2 from the germline V gene are LNHNV and YYDKDF (reference sequence). The CDR3 sequence is 15 residues long. CDR3 bases: TGTGCCATCAGCAGAGCGGGGACCAACCAAGAGACCCAGTACTTC. It translates to CAISRAGTNQETQYF.

This clonotype was counted at least ten times. The chain combines TRBV7-9 with TRBJ2-7, with 7 bases matching TRBD1. The germline CDR1 and CDR2 sequences are SEHNR and FQNEAQ (reference sequence). V lost 5 bases, J lost 3 bases, and 7 bases stayed unmatched. The CDR3 sequence is 14 residues long. CDR3 in amino acids: CASSPGTAYYEQYF. Written as DNA, the CDR3 is TGTGCCAGCAGCCCAGGGACAGCTTACTACGAGCAGTACTTC.

This clonotype was detected many times. V usage is TRBV29-1 and J usage is TRBJ2-3; D may match TRBD1 or TRBD2 (5 bases each). V was shortened by 7 bases and J by 0 bases, with 20 bases between the two germline ends. CDR1 is SQVTM and CDR2 is ANQGSEA in the germline V gene. The CDR3 is made up of 16 amino acids. The CDR3 sequence: CSAWDLSAASTDTQYF. The DNA for the CDR3 is TGCAGCGCCTGGGACCTCAGCGCCGCTAGCACAGATACGCAGTATTTT.

This chain connects TRBV3-1 to TRBJ1-4; TRBD1 matches at 8 bases. The CDR3 loop spans 16 amino acids. Germline loops: CDR1 LGHDT, CDR2 YNNKEL (reference sequence). Trimming removed 4 bases from V and 8 bases from J; junction bases left unmatched: 12. CDR3 nucleotides: TGTGCCAGCAGCCTTAAGCTGACAGGGGATAGAGAAAAACTGTTTTTT. It is translated as CASSLKLTGDREKLFF.

This clonotype was seen repeatedly, ten times or more. V and J are TRBV2 and TRBJ1-4, with a possible D match to TRBD1 (5 bases). Trimming removed 4 bases at V and 6 bases at J, with 15 bases between. The CDR3 runs 15 residues. Germline V lookup: CDR1 SNHLY, CDR2 FYNNEI. The CDR3 loop reads CASSGLSGPYEKLFF. DNA for the CDR3: TGTGCCAGCAGTGGGTTGTCAGGGCCGTATGAAAAACTGTTTTTT.

The chain uses TRBV11-2 and TRBJ2-1, with a tentative D call TRBD2 (6 bases). This CDR3 comprises 16 residues. The germline V and J ends were trimmed by 1 base and 8 bases, with 18 bases remaining between them. CDR1 and CDR2 from the germline V gene are SGHAT and FQNNGV. CDR3 loop: CASSLVEGPVGDEQFF. For the CDR3, the DNA is TGTGCCAGCAGCTTAGTGGAGGGCCCCGTTGGGGATGAGCAGTTCTTC.

In regard to this clonotype: One end of the junction varies from germline; a read error may be responsible. The J gene is TRBJ2-4, the V gene TRBV20-1; D may be TRBD1 (5 bases). This CDR3 has 13 amino acids. Germline-derived CDR1 and CDR2 are DFQATT and SNEGSKA (reference sequence). The DNA of the CDR3 is TGCAGTGCTAGACCCCAAGGGGAAAACACTCAGTACTTC. It codes for CSARPQGENTQYF.

Details on this clonotype: A single base separates this from a much larger clone, so it may be a read error. The V and J genes are TRBV7-9 and TRBJ1-5, with 7 positions matching TRBD1. The germline V gene has CDR1 SEHNR and CDR2 FQNEAQ (reference sequence). The CDR3 is made up of 18 amino acids. V gave up 4 bases and J gave up 3 bases; unmatched junction bases: 15. In DNA form, the CDR3 reads TGTGCCAGCAGCTCCGAGGGGGCCGGCTCTTTCCACAATCAGCCCCAGCATTTT. It specifies CASSSEGAGSFHNQPQHF.

This clonotype was counted between two and nine times. The V call is TRBV7-9, the J call TRBJ2-5; D not certain. The V gene lost 1 base and the J gene lost 5 bases, with 14 bases spanning the gap. The CDR3 runs 15 residues. Germline assignment: CDR1 SEHNR and CDR2 FQNEAQ (reference sequence). The CDR3 loop is CASSLVVSGRETQYF. CDR3 in DNA: TGTGCCAGCAGCTTAGTTGTATCCGGACGGGAGACCCAGTACTTC.

V is TRBV7-9 and J is TRBJ2-7; D call uncertain. Trimming stripped 7 bases from V and 2 bases from J, with 15 bases between. CDR1 and CDR2 (germline): SEHNR, FQNEAQ (reference sequence). This CDR3 comprises 14 residues. Written as DNA, the CDR3 is TGTGCCAGCACTGGAGTACAGATCGCCTACGAGCAGTACTTC. It is translated as CASTGVQIAYEQYF.

The chain joins TRBV4-1 to TRBJ2-5, with 13 bases lining up with TRBD2. Germline V CDR1 and CDR2: MGHRA, YSYEKL. J lost 6 bases, V lost 4 bases, and 14 bases had no gene match. This CDR3 spans 18 amino acids. This CDR3 is CASSPLAGGLDFVQTQYF. In DNA form, the CDR3 reads TGCGCCAGCAGCCCACTAGCGGGGGGGCTGGATTTCGTCCAGACCCAGTACTTC.

This clonotype turned up a few times. The chain employs TRBV2 and TRBJ1-1; possible D gene TRBD1, 5 bases. CDR1 and CDR2 from the germline V gene are SNHLY and FYNNEI. The CDR3 totals 17 residues. Trimming pared 0 bases from V and 1 base from J, leaving 15 bases between. The CDR3 spells CASSEALSGAANTEAFF. CDR3 DNA sequence: TGTGCCAGCAGTGAAGCCCTCTCTGGGGCCGCGAACACTGAAGCTTTCTTT.

Turning to this clonotype: The junction differs from germline at one of its ends, possibly a read error. V and J are TRBV7-6 and TRBJ2-2, with TRBD2 matching 7 bases. Germline V gives CDR1 SGHVS, CDR2 FNYEAQ. The CDR3 is 14 amino acids. CDR3: CASSLRENTGELSF. CDR3 bases: TGTGCCAGCAGCTTGCGGGAGAACACCGGGGAGCTGTCTTTT.

In this sample, this clonotype turned up a few times. The chain recombines TRBV5-1 with TRBJ2-4; a possible D gene is TRBD2 (6 bases). V lost 0 bases to trimming and J lost 0 bases, with 10 bases between them. Germline V lookup: CDR1 SGHRS, CDR2 YFSETQ. CDR3 length: 16 residues. The CDR3 DNA reads as TGCGCCAGCAGCTTGGGGGGGGTAGGAGCCAAAAACATTCAGTACTTC. Residues: CASSLGGVGAKNIQYF.

Details on this clonotype: This sequence may be a read error, since a much larger clone differs from it by one base. The V call is TRBV28, the J call TRBJ1-1; D unresolved. The CDR3 length is 13 residues. The germline gives CDR1 MDHEN, CDR2 SYDVKM. CDR3 protein: CVSSLALGTEAFF. The DNA of the CDR3 is TGTGTCAGCAGTTTGGCCCTGGGCACTGAAGCTTTCTTT.

In this sample, this clonotype turned up many times. The CDR3 sequence is CASSPATGPYSPLHF. The CDR3 nucleotides read TGTGCCAGCAGCCCGGCGACAGGGCCCTATTCACCCCTCCACTTT. The gene calls are TRBV7-9 and TRBJ1-6, with 7 nucleotides matching TRBD1. With 5 bases clipped from V and 8 bases from J, the junction kept 9 bases outside the gene matches. Germline V gene sequence: CDR1 SEHNR, CDR2 FQNEAQ (reference sequence). CDR3 length equals 15 residues.

This clonotype came up many times. This chain links TRBV14 with TRBJ2-2, with TRBD1 matching 7 bases. V lost 4 bases and J lost 6; bases outside the gene matches: 8. The CDR3 is 15 amino acids. CDR1 and CDR2 from the germline V gene are SGHDN and FVKESK. The CDR3 DNA follows: TGTGCCAGCAGCCCGACAGGGCTCTTTCCCGGGGAGCTGTTTTTT. Translated, it gives CASSPTGLFPGELFF.

This clonotype was detected many times. V and J are TRBV27 and TRBJ1-5; a possible D gene is TRBD1 (5 bases). Per the germline V gene, CDR1 is MNHEY and CDR2 is SMNVEV (reference sequence). V lost 2 bases and J 3 bases, leaving 11 bases between the germline ends. CDR3 size: 15 residues. The CDR3 loop reads CASSLLGANNQPQHF. The CDR3 DNA follows: TGTGCCAGCAGTTTACTAGGGGCAAACAATCAGCCCCAGCATTTT.

This clonotype has just one count. The conserved phenylalanine or tryptophan normally closing the CDR3 is absent here, so this likely arose from a read error. The rearrangement joins TRBV9 to TRBJ2-3; TRBD2 might be the D (5 bases). The CDR3 extends over 16 amino acids. CDR1 and CDR2 from the germline V gene are SGDLS and YYNGEE. V lost 4 bases, J lost 0 bases, and 15 bases lay in between. The CDR3 bases are TGTGCCAGCAGCCCAGGCTGGAGGCCTAGCACAGATACGCAGTATCTT. It yields the protein CASSPGWRPSTDTQYL.

Remarks on this clonotype: This may come from a read error, since a much larger clone is one base off. The rearrangement joins TRBV28 to TRBJ2-3; D call uncertain. This CDR3 is 14 amino acids long. Germline assignment: CDR1 MDHEN and CDR2 SYDVKM. The CDR3 sequence: CACSLDQGPDTQYF. The CDR3 coding sequence is TGTGCCTGCAGTTTAGATCAAGGACCAGATACGCAGTATTTT.

Remarks on this clonotype: At one of its ends the junction is not consistent with the germline gene, which may arise from a read error. The J gene is TRBJ2-7, the V gene TRBV7-2; D uncertain. Looked up from germline, CDR1 is SGHTA and CDR2 is FQGNSA. This CDR3 comprises 16 residues. The CDR3 sequence: CAGSPWAEGLVYEQYF. Here the CDR3 DNA reads TGTGCCGGCAGCCCTTGGGCCGAAGGCCTAGTCTACGAGCAGTACTTC.

A word on this clonotype: This clone may be a read error of a much larger clone one base away. V and J are TRBV5-1 and TRBJ2-7; 8 bases fit TRBD1. Germline-derived CDR1 and CDR2 are SGHRS and YFSETQ. This CDR3 spans 13 amino acids. Trimming at V came to 0 bases and at J to 9 bases, leaving 5 bases not matched to a gene. The CDR3 loop reads CASSLGTGLVQYF. CDR3 sequence (DNA): TGCGCCAGCAGCTTGGGGACAGGGCTGGTGCAGTACTTC. Full variable domain (rest looked up from reference TRBV5-1 and TRBJ2-7): KAGVTQTPRYLIKTRGQQVTLSCSPISGHRSVSWYQQTPGQGLQFLFEYFSETQRNKGNFPGRFSGRQFSNSRSEMNVSTLELGDSALYLCASSLGTGLVQYFGPGTRLTVT.